These 27 T cell receptor beta chains were sequenced from one sample in a study of CD8 T cells in Susac syndrome. After extraction with the RNeasy kit, about 0.5 to 1 ug of the RNA was reverse transcribed using random hexamers. One entry per CDR3 protein results from TCRdb running MiXCR on the immunoSEQ multiplex PCR reads. The data show 150,000 to 200,000 distinct CDR3 sequences, 90% to 96% seen once. The source material was CD4+ T cells from PBMCs. Receptors originate from a human donor with Susac syndrome.

This sequence joins TRBV20-1 and TRBJ2-3; TRBD2 aligns across 8 bases. The CDR3 has 13 residues. Germline V CDR1 and CDR2: DFQATT, SNEGSKA (reference sequence). With V trimmed by 3 bases and J by 2 bases, 1 base remained unmatched. CDR3 residues: CSASGGATDTQYF. The CDR3 region has the DNA TGCAGTGCTAGCGGGGGGGCCACAGATACGCAGTATTTT.

This clonotype was recorded only once. The chain recombines TRBV28 with TRBJ1-5; D unclear. CDR1 is MDHEN and CDR2 is SYDVKM in the germline V gene. Trimming left V 5 bases short and J 6 bases short, with 11 bases between. The length of the CDR3 is 13 residues. CDR3 DNA: TGTGCCAGCAGTGAGGAGGACGGTCAGCCCCAGCATTTT. The encoded protein is CASSEEDGQPQHF.

V usage is TRBV5-1 and J usage is TRBJ2-1, with 8 bases identical to TRBD1. Germline V gene data show CDR1 as SGHRS and CDR2 as YFSETQ. The CDR3 length is 15 residues. The V segment lost 0 bases and the J segment 10 bases; nucleotides outside the gene matches: 9. The CDR3 DNA reads TGCGCCAGCAGCTTGGCAGGACAGGGCGAGGGAGAGCAGTTCTTC. Its translation is CASSLAGQGEGEQFF.

The chain carries TRBV6-6 and TRBJ1-2; no reliable D call. In germline, CDR1 is MNHNY, CDR2 SVGAGI (reference sequence). V was cut by 2 bases and J by 5 bases, with 15 bases left in between. There are 15 residues in the CDR3. CDR3 protein: CASSYRAGATYGYTF. CDR3 bases: TGTGCCAGCAGTTACAGGGCAGGAGCTACATATGGCTACACCTTC.

V gene TRBV7-3 combines with J gene TRBJ2-7; no reliable D call. This CDR3 has 13 amino acids. Germline CDR1 SGHTA, CDR2 FQGTGA. Trimming pared 3 bases from V and 5 bases from J, leaving 11 bases between. CDR3 coding DNA: TGTGCCAGCAGCTTCGGTGGGGTCAACGAGCAGTACTTC. Translation: CASSFGGVNEQYF.

The V and J genes are TRBV12-3 or TRBV12-4 and TRBJ2-4; D not resolved. Trimming took 0 bases from V and 15 from J, leaving 9 bases between them. The CDR3 totals 11 residues. As DNA, the CDR3 is TGTGCCAGCAGTTTAGCGGCCCTGGCGTACTTC. Its translation is CASSLAALAYF.

This chain connects TRBV11-2 to TRBJ1-1; tentatively, D is TRBD1 (5 bases). The germline CDR1 and CDR2 sequences are SGHAT and FQNNGV. Trimming cost V 5 bases and J 5 bases, with 12 bases left between them. This CDR3 region has 13 residues. The chain's CDR3 is CASSQAAGTEAFF. The CDR3, as DNA: TGTGCCAGCAGCCAGGCCGCAGGGACTGAAGCTTTCTTT.

The V call is TRBV28, the J call TRBJ2-5; D gene ambiguous. This CDR3 comprises 13 residues. With 7 bases removed from V and 3 bases from J, the gap between germline ends came to 12 bases. Germline-derived CDR1 and CDR2 are MDHEN and SYDVKM. In DNA, the CDR3 is TGTGCCAGCATCCAAGGTCGTGAAGAGACCCAGTACTTC. The encoded protein is CASIQGREETQYF.

V gene TRBV20-1 combines with J gene TRBJ2-3; 11 nucleotides line up with TRBD2. CDR3 size: 14 residues. Per germline, CDR1 DFQATT and CDR2 SNEGSKA (reference sequence). With 6 bases clipped from V and 4 bases from J, the junction kept 6 bases outside the gene matches. Here the CDR3 DNA reads TGCAGTGCAAAGATAGCGGGGGGGGCAGATACGCAGTATTTT. Protein sequence: CSAKIAGGADTQYF.

The chain links TRBV4-3 to TRBJ1-6, with TRBD1 matching over 7 bases. This CDR3 is built from 15 residues. The germline CDR1 and CDR2 sequences are LGHNA and YSLEER. Unmatched junction bases numbered 5, after V lost 4 bases and J lost 5 bases. For the CDR3, the DNA is TGCGCCAGCAGCCCGGGACAGCTCCATAATTCACCCCTCCACTTT. This translates into CASSPGQLHNSPLHF.

The chain carries TRBV20-1 and TRBJ2-2; no firm D call. The CDR3 spans 14 residues. Looked up from germline, CDR1 is DFQATT and CDR2 is SNEGSKA (reference sequence). V lost 5 bases and J lost 6, with 16 bases in between. The CDR3: CSAADWSAAGELFF. Here the CDR3 DNA reads TGCAGTGCTGCCGACTGGTCAGCAGCCGGGGAGCTGTTTTTT.

This chain joins TRBV30 and TRBJ2-7; 11 bases line up with TRBD1. This CDR3 contains 12 residues. With 4 bases clipped from V and 8 bases from J, the junction kept 4 bases outside the gene matches. CDR1 and CDR2 from the germline V gene are GTSNPN and SVGIG (reference sequence). The CDR3 spells CAWTGQGAKQYF. CDR3 nucleotides: TGTGCCTGGACCGGACAGGGGGCAAAGCAGTACTTC.

V is TRBV10-3 and J is TRBJ2-7; perhaps D is TRBD1 or TRBD2 (5 bases each). CDR1 and CDR2 (germline): ENHRY, SYGVKD. V lost 6 bases and J 3 bases, leaving 12 bases between the germline ends. The CDR3 is made up of 13 amino acids. CDR3 sequence: CAISDGAIYEQYF. The CDR3 nucleotides read TGTGCCATCAGCGACGGGGCGATCTACGAGCAGTACTTC.

The chain couples TRBV30 to TRBJ1-2; 8 bases agree with TRBD1. Germline assignment: CDR1 GTSNPN and CDR2 SVGIG (reference sequence). CDR3 length equals 14 residues. V lost 0 bases to trimming and J lost 8 bases; unmatched junction nucleotides: 8. CDR3 DNA: TGTGCCTGGAGTGTAAGGCAGGGGGCGACGGGCTACACCTTC. Its protein product is CAWSVRQGATGYTF. The full variable domain, its missing parts supplied by reference TRBV30 and TRBJ1-2, is SQTIHQWPATLVQPVGSPLSLECTVEGTSNPNLYWYRQAAGRGLQLLFYSVGIGQISSEVPQNLSASRPQDRQFILSSKKLLLSDSGFYLCAWSVRQGATGYTFGSGTRLTVV.

The chain joins TRBV2 to TRBJ1-6; 9 nucleotides agree with TRBD1. The V gene end was trimmed by 6 bases and the J gene end by 7 bases; junction bases not matched to a gene: 10. Germline V lookup: CDR1 SNHLY, CDR2 FYNNEI. CDR3 length: 16 amino acids. CDR3 region: CASRPTGGAGNSPLHF. CDR3 DNA: TGTGCCAGCAGGCCCACAGGGGGCGCGGGGAATTCACCCCTCCACTTT.

This chain links TRBV11-3 with TRBJ2-3; 7 bases are a match to TRBD2. This CDR3 has 14 residues. Trimming at V came to 6 bases and at J to 4 bases, leaving 7 bases not matched to a gene. Germline values: CDR1 SGHNT, CDR2 YENEEA. The CDR3 nucleotides read TGTGCCAGCAGTGGGAGCGGGGAGGCAGATACGCAGTATTTT. As protein: CASSGSGEADTQYF.

The V gene is TRBV6-5, the J gene TRBJ2-5; D remains unclear. Germline V gives CDR1 MNHEY, CDR2 SVGAGI. Between the trimmed V and J ends, which lost 1 base and 5 bases, there was a span of 5 bases. This CDR3 spans 12 amino acids. CDR3 in amino acids: CASSYYGETQYF. DNA of the CDR3: TGTGCCAGCAGTTACTACGGGGAGACCCAGTACTTC.

J is TRBJ1-6 and V is TRBV9; D is uncertain. CDR1 is SGDLS, CDR2 YYNGEE, per germline. The length of the CDR3 is 15 residues. Trimming removed 1 base from V and 3 bases from J, with 8 bases in between. The DNA of the CDR3 is TGTGCCAGCAGCGTATCGGACGTCTATAATTCACCCCTCCACTTT. Its protein product is CASSVSDVYNSPLHF.

This clonotype showed up just a few times. The chain carries TRBV20-1 and TRBJ2-7, with TRBD1 matching 9 bases. The junction had 4 bases not matched to a gene; V was cut back by 3 bases and J by 4 bases. The germline gives CDR1 DFQATT, CDR2 SNEGSKA (reference sequence). The CDR3 length is 13 residues. The chain's CDR3 is CSASRDRAYEQYF. CDR3 bases: TGCAGTGCTAGCCGGGACAGGGCTTACGAGCAGTACTTC.

J is TRBJ2-3 and V is TRBV7-7; 11 bases map to TRBD2. The trim removed 5 bases at V and 5 bases at J, leaving 9 bases unmatched. Germline CDR1 and CDR2: SSHAT and FNYEAQ (reference sequence). This CDR3 region has 16 residues. DNA of the CDR3: TGTGCCAGCAGCCCTAGAGCAGGACTAGCGGGAGATACGCAGTATTTT. Translation: CASSPRAGLAGDTQYF.

The chain links TRBV7-9 to TRBJ2-5; D gene unclear. V dropped 6 bases and J dropped 0 bases, with 17 bases sitting between them. The CDR3 runs 16 residues. Germline CDR1 SEHNR, CDR2 FQNEAQ (reference sequence). CDR3 nucleotide sequence: TGTGCCAGCAGACGTAGCTATAGGCAGTACCAAGAGACCCAGTACTTC. Translated: CASRRSYRQYQETQYF.

The CDR3 DNA sequence: TGCGCCAGCAGCTTGGTTCCCGGACTAGCGGGGGCAGATACGCAGTATTTT. This translates into CASSLVPGLAGADTQYF. The chain links TRBV5-1 to TRBJ2-3; 13 bases agree with TRBD2. With V trimmed by 0 bases and J by 4 bases, 5 bases remained unmatched. CDR1 and CDR2 (germline): SGHRS, YFSETQ. This CDR3 has 17 residues.

Concerning this clonotype: This CDR3 is missing its conserved last phenylalanine or tryptophan, likely due to a read error. Because the CDR3's place on the DNA is in doubt, the DNA is left out and the CDR3 is given as listed by TCRdb. The chain uses TRBV5-6 and TRBJ2-7; the table names TRBD1, a call not compared with the DNA. CDR1 and CDR2 (germline): SGHDT, YYEEEE. The CDR3 is 14 residues long, counting both termini. The CDR3 loop is CASSLAPLAGAPCL.

Only one count was recorded for this clonotype. The chain is built from TRBV9 and TRBJ2-1; 13 nucleotides match TRBD2. The ends lost 7 bases at V and 6 bases at J; junction bases unmatched: 7. This CDR3 has 15 residues. In germline, CDR1 is SGDLS, CDR2 YYNGEE. CDR3 region: CASSTSGGPRNEQFF. The CDR3 DNA reads TGTGCCAGCTCGACTAGCGGGGGGCCTCGCAATGAGCAGTTCTTC.

V is TRBV7-9 and J is TRBJ2-7; D may be TRBD2 (6 bases). Germline V gene sequence: CDR1 SEHNR, CDR2 FQNEAQ (reference sequence). The V gene lost 6 bases and the J gene lost 0 bases, with 9 bases spanning the gap. This CDR3 has 13 amino acids. Written as DNA, the CDR3 is TGTGCCAGCAGTCGGGGGTACTCCTACGAGCAGTACTTC. Its translation: CASSRGYSYEQYF.

V is TRBV6-2 or TRBV6-3 and J is TRBJ1-1, with TRBD1 matching 7 bases. The V gene's germline CDR1 is MNHEY and CDR2 SVGEGT. V lost 2 bases to trimming and J lost 6 bases; unmatched junction nucleotides: 3. The CDR3 consists of 13 residues. This CDR3 is CASSYRQGPEAFF. Here the CDR3 DNA reads TGTGCCAGCAGTTACCGACAGGGCCCTGAAGCTTTCTTT.

This clonotype was seen once. This chain joins TRBV3-1 and TRBJ1-2; D remains ambiguous. V lost 0 bases, J lost 8 bases, and 10 bases lay in between. Germline-derived CDR1 and CDR2 are LGHDT and YNNKEL (reference sequence). CDR3 size: 13 residues. The chain's CDR3 is CASSQESFAGYTF. In DNA form, the CDR3 reads TGTGCCAGCAGCCAAGAGTCCTTTGCGGGCTACACCTTC.